Each of the 22 T cell receptor beta chains below was sequenced from the same sample in a study of blood T cell repertoires in COVID-19. Produced via immunoSEQ multiplex PCR; TCRdb's table is partial and in-frame only. The data show approximately 160,000 clones, more than 60% seen once. Sample: peripheral blood. Source of these receptors: a man between 60 and 75 years old with acute or convalescent COVID-19.

The chain joins TRBV10-2 to TRBJ2-3, with a tentative D call TRBD2 (7 bases). V was cut by 4 bases and J by 0 bases, with 14 bases left in between. Germline V gives CDR1 WSHSY, CDR2 SAAADI. CDR3 length: 16 residues. The chain's CDR3 is CASSAMTGGSTDTQYF. DNA for the CDR3: TGCGCCAGCAGTGCCATGACGGGGGGCAGCACAGATACGCAGTATTTT.

The chain combines TRBV19 with TRBJ1-2; the match to TRBD1 covers 7 bases. Germline CDR1 and CDR2: LNHDA and SQIVND (reference sequence). The CDR3 sequence is 14 residues long. J gave up 2 bases and V 3 bases, and 3 bases lay outside the gene matches. The CDR3 loop reads CASSMATGNYGYTF. The CDR3 bases are TGTGCCAGTAGTATGGCGACAGGGAACTATGGCTACACCTTC.

This clone was counted once. The rearrangement links TRBV5-8 to TRBJ1-2; D perhaps matches TRBD1 (6 bases). Germline values: CDR1 SGHTS, CDR2 YDEGEE. The CDR3 is 14 amino acids. Trimming took off 3 bases at V and 5 bases at J, with 14 bases between the two ends. The CDR3 sequence: CASSSTGGAYGYTF. CDR3 coding DNA: TGTGCCAGCAGCTCCACGGGGGGGGCGTATGGCTACACCTTC.

This clone was recorded a few times. V and J are TRBV2 and TRBJ1-4; D is perhaps TRBD1 (5 bases). Trimming removed 6 bases from V and 4 bases from J, with 15 bases in between. The CDR3 totals 15 residues. CDR1 and CDR2 (germline): SNHLY, FYNNEI. For the CDR3, the DNA is TGTGCCAGCAGGAATATTATCGGGGGTAATGAAAAACTGTTTTTT. It translates to CASRNIIGGNEKLFF.

This clone appeared a few times. V gene TRBV9 combines with J gene TRBJ2-3, with 7 bases that match TRBD1. The CDR3 spans 17 residues. Looked up from germline, CDR1 is SGDLS and CDR2 is YYNGEE. V was pared by 4 bases and J by 0 bases, with 11 bases of the junction left unmatched. The CDR3 region has the DNA TGTGCCAGCAGCCTAACCTTAGGACAGGCTAGCACAGATACGCAGTATTTT. It yields the protein CASSLTLGQASTDTQYF.

This clone is classed as medium-sized (0.01 to 0.1%). The chain combines TRBV7-3 with TRBJ1-6; the match to TRBD1 covers 7 bases. CDR3 size: 15 residues. The germline gives CDR1 SGHTA, CDR2 FQGTGA. V was clipped by 5 bases and J by 6 bases; unmatched bases: 7. The CDR3 DNA is TGTGCCAGCAGCCCAAAAGGGGGCGGTAATTCACCCCTCCACTTT. The encoded protein is CASSPKGGGNSPLHF. The variable domain in full, with the rest retrieved from reference TRBV7-3 and TRBJ1-6, is GAGVSQTPSNKVTEKGKYVELRCDPISGHTALYWYRQSLGQGPEFLIYFQGTGAADDSGLPNDRFFAVRPEGSVSTLKIQRTERGDSAVYLCASSPKGGGNSPLHFGNGTRLTVT.

V is TRBV2 and J is TRBJ1-5, with D hard to call. The germline V and J ends were trimmed by 7 bases and 4 bases, with 8 bases remaining between them. The CDR3 totals 12 residues. Germline CDR1 and CDR2: SNHLY and FYNNEI. CDR3 sequence (DNA): TGTGCCAGCACGACTGGGAATCAGCCCCAGCATTTT. As protein: CASTTGNQPQHF. Full variable domain (outside the CDR3, taken from reference TRBV2 and TRBJ1-5): EPEVTQTPSHQVTQMGQEVILRCVPISNHLYFYWYRQILGQKVEFLVSFYNNEISEKSEIFDDQFSVERPDGSNFTLKIRSTKLEDSAMYFCASTTGNQPQHFGDGTRLSIL.

The V gene is TRBV19, the J gene TRBJ2-7, with a tentative D call TRBD1 (6 bases). In germline, CDR1 is LNHDA, CDR2 SQIVND (reference sequence). V lost 6 bases, J lost 5 bases, and 14 bases lay in between. This CDR3 is built from 13 residues. The DNA of the CDR3 is TGTGCCAGTAGCAAAACAGGGTACCACGAGCAGTACTTC. It codes for CASSKTGYHEQYF. The full variable domain, completed using reference TRBV19 and TRBJ2-7, is DGGITQSPKYLFRKEGQNVTLSCEQNLNHDAMYWYRQDPGQGLRLIYYSQIVNDFQKGDIAEGYSVSREKKESFPLTVTSAQKNPTAFYLCASSKTGYHEQYFGPGTRLTVT.

V and J are TRBV5-1 and TRBJ2-7, with 10 bases matching TRBD1. The CDR3 consists of 15 residues. V was clipped by 4 bases and J by 5 bases; unmatched bases: 9. CDR1 and CDR2 (germline): SGHRS, YFSETQ. The DNA of the CDR3 is TGCGCCAGCAGCGAACCGGGACAGGGGATCAACGAGCAGTACTTC. Translated, it gives CASSEPGQGINEQYF.

This chain uses TRBV6-2 or TRBV6-3 with TRBJ1-1; possibly TRBD1 for D (5 bases). CDR1 is MNHEY, CDR2 SVGEGT, per germline. V lost 3 bases to trimming and J lost 3 bases, with 11 bases between them. The CDR3 consists of 14 residues. Written as DNA, the CDR3 is TGTGCCAGCAGTTATCGCCCAGGGTACACTGAAGCTTTCTTT. Residues: CASSYRPGYTEAFF.

The chain is built from TRBV6-5 and TRBJ2-7; D is undetermined. Germline CDR1 and CDR2: MNHEY and SVGAGI. Trimming shortened V by 6 bases and J by 0 bases, and 6 bases separated the two germline ends. The CDR3 runs to 12 residues. The CDR3 protein is CASSQNSYEQYF. The CDR3 bases are TGTGCCAGCAGCCAAAACTCCTACGAGCAGTACTTC.

The CDR3 here is CASSRTSGARYEQYF. Written as DNA, the CDR3 is TGTGCCAGCAGCCGGACTAGCGGGGCCCGTTACGAGCAGTACTTC. The chain has TRBV27 and TRBJ2-7; 12 nucleotides align to TRBD2. V was clipped by 6 bases and J by 4 bases; unmatched bases: 7. Germline CDR1 reads MNHEY; CDR2 reads SMNVEV (reference sequence). The CDR3 is 15 residues long.

This chain links TRBV24-1 with TRBJ2-3, with TRBD2 matching 9 bases. CDR1 is KGHDR and CDR2 is SFDVKD in the germline V gene. This CDR3 has 16 amino acids. V was pared by 4 bases and J by 2 bases, with 6 bases of the junction left unmatched. This CDR3 reads CATSDASGVHTDTQYF. The CDR3 DNA follows: TGTGCCACCAGTGACGCTAGCGGGGTACACACAGATACGCAGTATTTT.

The gene calls are TRBV11-2 and TRBJ2-5, with TRBD2 matching over 9 bases. The J segment lost 11 bases and the V segment lost 3 bases, leaving 13 bases of the junction unmatched. CDR1 and CDR2 from the germline V gene are SGHAT and FQNNGV. This CDR3 region has 15 residues. CDR3 region: CASSFNGGGAYYQYF. The DNA of the CDR3 is TGTGCCAGCAGCTTCAATGGCGGGGGGGCCTATTATCAGTACTTC.

The chain couples TRBV30 to TRBJ1-6; 7 nucleotides agree with TRBD1. Germline CDR1 reads GTSNPN; CDR2 reads SVGIG (reference sequence). V shed 2 bases and J 8 bases; nucleotides not matched to a gene: 3. The CDR3 spans 13 residues. The CDR3 sequence: CAWSITGDSPLHF. For the CDR3, the DNA is TGTGCCTGGAGTATAACAGGGGATTCACCCCTCCACTTT.

V is TRBV4-1 and J is TRBJ1-1; 7 bases map to TRBD1. Trimming cost V 2 bases and J 0 bases; bases outside gene matches: 15. This CDR3 is 19 amino acids long. Germline CDR1 reads MGHRA; CDR2 reads YSYEKL. The CDR3 reads CASSQTRFTGARVNTEAFF. CDR3 in DNA: TGCGCCAGCAGCCAAACCCGATTCACAGGGGCCAGAGTGAACACTGAAGCTTTCTTT.

This CDR3 is CASRPPWISGGDTDTQYF. DNA of the CDR3: TGTGCCAGTAGACCCCCCTGGATAAGCGGGGGGGACACAGATACGCAGTATTTT. The rearrangement uses TRBV19 and TRBJ2-3, with 10 bases that match TRBD2. The germline V gene encodes CDR1 LNHDA and CDR2 SQIVND (reference sequence). This CDR3 has 18 amino acids. The ends lost 6 bases at V and 2 bases at J; junction bases unmatched: 14.

The chain combines TRBV6-5 with TRBJ1-1, with 11 positions matching TRBD1. This CDR3 is 14 amino acids long. Unmatched junction bases numbered 5, after V lost 7 bases and J lost 4 bases. CDR1 MNHEY and CDR2 SVGAGI come from the germline V gene. The CDR3, as DNA: TGTGCCAGCAATCCGGGACAGGGGGTCACTGAAGCTTTCTTT. This gives the protein CASNPGQGVTEAFF.

The chain carries TRBV3-1 (or the pseudogene TRBV3-2) and TRBJ1-1, with a weak D call TRBD1 (5 bases). CDR1 LGHDT and CDR2 YNNKEL come from the germline V gene (reference sequence). V lost 0 bases and J lost 1, with 12 bases in between. The CDR3 is 16 residues long. The CDR3 DNA reads TGTGCCAGCAGCCAAGATCGCCGACAGCCGAACACTGAAGCTTTCTTT. Protein product: CASSQDRRQPNTEAFF.

This chain uses TRBV6-5 with TRBJ2-7; D is unclear. CDR3 length: 12 amino acids. CDR1 is MNHEY, CDR2 SVGAGI, per germline. V lost 5 bases, J lost 7 bases, and 12 bases lay in between. The CDR3 DNA reads TGTGCCAGCAGTAACCTACTGACTGAGCAGTACTTC. It yields the protein CASSNLLTEQYF.

CDR3 in amino acids: CASSSPGAYGYTF. The DNA for the CDR3 is TGTGCCAGCAGCTCCCCAGGGGCGTATGGCTACACCTTC. V gene TRBV7-2 combines with J gene TRBJ1-2; maybe TRBD1 (6 bases). There are 13 residues in the CDR3. CDR1 and CDR2 (germline): SGHTA, FQGNSA. The germline V and J ends were trimmed by 4 bases and 5 bases, with 11 bases remaining between them.

The V call is TRBV29-1, the J call TRBJ1-2, with D tentatively TRBD1 (5 bases). This CDR3 has 12 amino acids. CDR1 and CDR2 from the germline V gene are SQVTM and ANQGSEA. Trimming removed 2 bases at V and 8 bases at J, with 12 bases between. CDR3 DNA: TGCAGCGTTGAAACCAGGGTCGGCGGCTACACCTTC. Amino acid sequence: CSVETRVGGYTF.